These T cell receptor beta chains were read from a single sample in a study of shared clonotypes between healthy human individuals. The method was immunoSEQ multiplex PCR; TCRdb's version includes in-frame clones alone and lacks a portion of them. The sample holds 2 million to 2.5 million clones, 80% to 95% seen once. Sequencing input: naive CD4+ T cells from PBMCs. The receptors derive from a man between 18 and 35 years old in good health. Some clones in this sample may be carry-over from other donors' samples. Each CDR3 is given with its conserved first and last residue. A D gene is named only where the DNA matches it firmly. Clone size appears in some rows only: once, few, many, or a class for an expanded clone.

CDR3 DNA: TGTGCCTGGAGTCGCGGGGGAGCCTCTCCCTACGAGCAGTACTTC
CDR3 protein: CAWSRGGASPYEQYF
D gene: TRBD2
clone size: .
J gene: TRBJ2-7
V gene: TRBV30

CDR3 DNA: TGTGCCAGCAGAGGGACGGGGAAAGGGCAGTTCTTC
CDR3 protein: CASRGTGKGQFF
D gene: .
clone size: once
J gene: TRBJ2-1
V gene: TRBV2

CDR3 DNA: TGTGCCAGCAGTTACCAGCCAGATCAGCCCCAGCATTTT
CDR3 protein: CASSYQPDQPQHF
D gene: .
clone size: .
J gene: TRBJ1-5
V gene: TRBV6-6

CDR3 DNA: TGTGCCAGCAGCTTCCGGGGACGTCAGGGGAGACAAGAGACCCAGTACTTC
CDR3 protein: CASSFRGRQGRQETQYF
D gene: .
clone size: .
J gene: TRBJ2-5
V gene: TRBV5-8

CDR3 DNA: TGTGCCAGCAGCCCCCAGGGAGGAAATGGCTACACCTTC
CDR3 protein: CASSPQGGNGYTF
D gene: .
clone size: .
J gene: TRBJ1-2
V gene: TRBV6-6

CDR3 DNA: TGCGCCAGCAGCCAAGGGCCGGGAGGGGTAGATACGCAGTATTTT
CDR3 protein: CASSQGPGGVDTQYF
D gene: TRBD2
clone size: .
J gene: TRBJ2-3
V gene: TRBV4-3

CDR3 DNA: TGTGCCAGCAGAATACCGGGACAGGGGGCAAATGAGCAGTTCTTC
CDR3 protein: CASRIPGQGANEQFF
D gene: TRBD1
clone size: .
J gene: TRBJ2-1
V gene: TRBV27

CDR3 DNA: TGTGCCAGCAGCCAAGATACCCCTCGGAATGAAAAACTGTTTTTT
CDR3 protein: CASSQDTPRNEKLFF
D gene: .
clone size: .
J gene: TRBJ1-4
V gene: TRBV4-2

CDR3 DNA: TGCGCCAGCAGCCAGGCCGGGACTAGCGTGACCTACGAGCAGTACTTC
CDR3 protein: CASSQAGTSVTYEQYF
D gene: TRBD2
clone size: .
J gene: TRBJ2-7
V gene: TRBV4-3

CDR3 DNA: TGTGCCAGCAGCTGTTTTCGTACTAGCGGGGAGCAAGAGACCCAGTACTTC
CDR3 protein: CASSCFRTSGEQETQYF
D gene: TRBD2
clone size: .
J gene: TRBJ2-5
V gene: TRBV7-6

CDR3 DNA: TGTGCCAGCAGCTTAGCGGGTCGCGGGAATACTGAAGCTTTCTTT
CDR3 protein: CASSLAGRGNTEAFF
D gene: .
clone size: few
J gene: TRBJ1-1
V gene: TRBV7-2

CDR3 DNA: TGTGCCAGCAGCCAGAGAGATGTAGGCAGGAACTCTGGAAACACCATATATTTT
CDR3 protein: CASSQRDVGRNSGNTIYF
D gene: .
clone size: .
J gene: TRBJ1-3
V gene: TRBV5-4

CDR3 DNA: TGTGCCAGCAGCTCGACTAGCGGGAGTGACGAGCAGTACTTC
CDR3 protein: CASSSTSGSDEQYF
D gene: TRBD2
clone size: .
J gene: TRBJ2-7
V gene: TRBV5-4